This T cell receptor beta chain was found in a study of metastatic and nonmetastatic thyroid tumors. As originally analysed: To classify distant metastasis in papillary thyroid cancer, a model was built from CDR3 differences across clinicopathological groups. TCRdb reprocessed the PCR reads using MiXCR. The V and J calls reflect TCRdb's pipeline rather than the authors' work. In the table there are about 93,000 clones, roughly 12% of which are singletons. With V trimmed by 5 bases and J by 6 bases, 9 bases remained unmatched. The CDR3 is 15 residues long. This clone was detected many times. Prior to thyroid surgery, none of the patients had received any treatment.

The sequence derives from a female donor with papillary thyroid cancer or a benign thyroid nodule (not recorded which). Some clones in this sample may be carry-over from other donors' samples. Source material: blood. The rearrangement links TRBV12-3 or TRBV12-4 to TRBJ2-1, with TRBD1 matching 8 bases. This CDR3 reads CASSPRDRRINEQFF. The DNA for the CDR3 is TGTGCCAGCAGTCCACGGGACAGGCGTATCAATGAGCAGTTCTTC.